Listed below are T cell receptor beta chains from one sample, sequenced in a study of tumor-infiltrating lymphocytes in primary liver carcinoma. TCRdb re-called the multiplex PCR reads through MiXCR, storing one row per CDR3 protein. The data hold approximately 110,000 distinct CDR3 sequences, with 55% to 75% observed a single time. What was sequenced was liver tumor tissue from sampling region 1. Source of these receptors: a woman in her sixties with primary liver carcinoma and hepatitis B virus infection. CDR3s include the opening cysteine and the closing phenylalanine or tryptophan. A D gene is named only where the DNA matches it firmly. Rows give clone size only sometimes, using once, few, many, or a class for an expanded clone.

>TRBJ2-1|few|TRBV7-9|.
TGTGCCAGCAGCGCGACTTGGGCGGGGTTCTCCTACAATGAGCAGTTCTTC
CASSATWAGFSYNEQFF
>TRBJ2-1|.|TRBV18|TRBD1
TGTGCCAGCTCACGACAGGGGGCTTACAATGAGCAGTTCTTC
CASSRQGAYNEQFF
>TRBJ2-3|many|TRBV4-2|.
TGTGCCAGCAGCCAAGAAGGAACGGGAGTCGGCACAGATACGCAGTATTTT
CASSQEGTGVGTDTQYF
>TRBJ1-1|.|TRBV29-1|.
TGCAGCGTTGAAACGGGAGTGAACACTGAGGCTTCCTTT
CSVETGVNTEASF
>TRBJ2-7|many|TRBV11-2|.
TGTGCCAGCAGCCTCTCTAGATACGAGCAGTACTTC
CASSLSRYEQYF
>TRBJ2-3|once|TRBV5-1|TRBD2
TGCGCCAGCAGCTTGTTGGCGGGAGCCCTCCCAGATACGCAGTATTTC
CASSLLAGALPDTQYF
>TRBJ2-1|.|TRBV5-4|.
TGTGCCAGCAGCATTGTGTTGGAGGGTGAGCAGTTCTTC
CASSIVLEGEQFF
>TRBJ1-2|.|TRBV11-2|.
TGTGCCATCAGCCCTGGGGACGGTTACTATGCCTACACCTTC
CAISPGDGYYAYTF
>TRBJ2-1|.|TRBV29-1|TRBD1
TGCAGCGCTAAGGACAGGGTGGGGAGTGAGCAGTTCTTC
CSAKDRVGSEQFF
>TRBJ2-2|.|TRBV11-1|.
TGTACCAGCAGCCCGGAAGGGGCGGAGGCTAACACCTGGGAGCTGTTTTTT
CTSSPEGAEANTWELFF
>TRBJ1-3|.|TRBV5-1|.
TGCGCCAGCAGCCTGGACGGAGCGCTTGGAAACACCATATATTTT
CASSLDGALGNTIYF
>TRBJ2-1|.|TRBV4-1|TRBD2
TGCACCAGCAGCCGGACTAGCGGGAGGGGTACGAGTGAGCAGTTCTTC
CTSSRTSGRGTSEQFF
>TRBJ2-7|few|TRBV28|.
TGTGCCAGCAGCCCCCCGGATTCGGACTCCTACGAGCAGTACTTC
CASSPPDSDSYEQYF
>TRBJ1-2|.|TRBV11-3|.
TGTGCCAGCACTCATATCGACAGGAAGGGTGGCTACACCTTC
CASTHIDRKGGYTF
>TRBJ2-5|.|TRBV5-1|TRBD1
TGCGCCAGCAGCTTGTTGGGGACAGCACAAGAGACCCAGTACTTC
CASSLLGTAQETQYF
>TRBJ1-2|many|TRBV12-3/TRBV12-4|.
TGTGCCAGCAGTTTAGTCCAGGGGAACGGCTACACCTTC
CASSLVQGNGYTF
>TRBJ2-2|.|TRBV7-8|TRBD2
TGTGCCAGCAGCGGCGGGAGTAGCGGGTACACCGGGGAGCTGTTTTTT
CASSGGSSGYTGELFF